These T cell receptor beta chains were read from a single sample in a study of blood T cell repertoires in COVID-19. Generated by immunoSEQ multiplex PCR, the TCRdb table keeps only in-frame clones and is missing some. The sample gives hundreds of thousands of clones, roughly 82% of which show up once; more than 2% is in the top ten. The specimen was PBMCs or T cells enriched from blood (not recorded which). The receptors stem from a woman in her forties or fifties who had recovered from COVID-19. CDR3s include the opening cysteine and the closing phenylalanine or tryptophan. Each record gives: D gene, clone size, CDR3 length, V gene, J gene, CDR3 DNA, CDR3 protein. A D gene is named only where the DNA matches it firmly. A clone size is listed for some rows: how often the clone was seen (once, few, many), or a class if it is expanded.

D gene: TRBD2
clone size: NA
CDR3 length: 16
V gene: TRBV7-9
J gene: TRBJ2-1
CDR3 DNA: TGTGCCAGCAGCTTAGACGGAGCGGGACGGGAGGGTGAGCAGTTCTTC
CDR3 protein: CASSLDGAGREGEQFF

D gene: TRBD2
clone size: NA
CDR3 length: 14
V gene: TRBV24-1
J gene: TRBJ2-1
CDR3 DNA: TGTGCCACCGCGCGGGGGGGCGGACAGAATGAGCAGTTCTTC
CDR3 protein: CATARGGGQNEQFF

D gene: NA
clone size: once
CDR3 length: 15
V gene: TRBV6-5
J gene: TRBJ2-5
CDR3 DNA: TGTGCCAGCAGTTACCTAGTCGGGTCACGGGAGACCCAGTACTTC
CDR3 protein: CASSYLVGSRETQYF

D gene: TRBD1
clone size: NA
CDR3 length: 17
V gene: TRBV28
J gene: TRBJ1-1
CDR3 DNA: TGTGCCAGCAGTTTATCTCCCGGGACAGGGGAGGACACTGAAGCTTTCTTT
CDR3 protein: CASSLSPGTGEDTEAFF

D gene: NA
clone size: NA
CDR3 length: 12
V gene: TRBV5-6
J gene: TRBJ2-1
CDR3 DNA: TGTGCCAGCAGCCTACTGACTGTTGGGCAGTTCTTC
CDR3 protein: CASSLLTVGQFF

D gene: NA
clone size: few
CDR3 length: 14
V gene: TRBV10-2
J gene: TRBJ2-3
CDR3 DNA: TGCGCCAGCCTCCAAGGACACAGCACAGATACGCAGTATTTT
CDR3 protein: CASLQGHSTDTQYF

D gene: NA
clone size: NA
CDR3 length: 13
V gene: TRBV12-3/TRBV12-4
J gene: TRBJ1-3
CDR3 DNA: TGTGTCCCGGGGGGTTTGAATGGAAACACCATATATTTT
CDR3 protein: CVPGGLNGNTIYF

D gene: NA
clone size: NA
CDR3 length: 14
V gene: TRBV7-9
J gene: TRBJ1-1
CDR3 DNA: TGTGCCAGCAGCCAATCCTCAGGGAACACTGAAGCTTTCTTT
CDR3 protein: CASSQSSGNTEAFF

D gene: TRBD2
clone size: once
CDR3 length: 16
V gene: TRBV9
J gene: TRBJ2-1
CDR3 DNA: TGTGCCAGCAGCGTTACCGGGACTACCATTTACAATGAGCAGTTCTTC
CDR3 protein: CASSVTGTTIYNEQFF

D gene: NA
clone size: NA
CDR3 length: 16
V gene: TRBV28
J gene: TRBJ2-3
CDR3 DNA: TGTGCCAGCAGTTTCCCCACGCTAGCGCCCTCAGATACGCAGTATTTT
CDR3 protein: CASSFPTLAPSDTQYF

D gene: NA
clone size: NA
CDR3 length: 15
V gene: TRBV9
J gene: TRBJ2-1
CDR3 DNA: TGTGCCAGCAGCGTAGATGGGCCTATAGGCAATGAGCAGTTCTTC
CDR3 protein: CASSVDGPIGNEQFF

D gene: TRBD1
clone size: medium-sized
CDR3 length: 15
V gene: TRBV7-8
J gene: TRBJ2-1
CDR3 DNA: TGTGCCAGCAGCCTCGGGACAGGGGTGGGCAATGAGCAGTTCTTC
CDR3 protein: CASSLGTGVGNEQFF

D gene: TRBD1
clone size: NA
CDR3 length: 15
V gene: TRBV27
J gene: TRBJ1-2
CDR3 DNA: TGTGCCAGCTACTCCCGGCGGACAGGGGCTCCAGGCTACACCTTC
CDR3 protein: CASYSRRTGAPGYTF

D gene: TRBD1
clone size: NA
CDR3 length: 15
V gene: TRBV6-4
J gene: TRBJ1-1
CDR3 DNA: TGTGCCAGCAGAGCCCAGGACAGGGCGAACACTGAAGCTTTCTTT
CDR3 protein: CASRAQDRANTEAFF

D gene: NA
clone size: NA
CDR3 length: 13
V gene: TRBV12-1
J gene: TRBJ2-7
CDR3 DNA: TGTGCCGGCCCGGGTCCTCGTTCCTACGAGCAGTACTTC
CDR3 protein: CAGPGPRSYEQYF

D gene: NA
clone size: NA
CDR3 length: 14
V gene: TRBV10-3
J gene: TRBJ1-2
CDR3 DNA: TGTGCCATCAATCCGGGACATCACGAAAAGGACTACACCTTC
CDR3 protein: CAINPGHHEKDYTF

D gene: NA
clone size: NA
CDR3 length: 15
V gene: TRBV18
J gene: TRBJ1-1
CDR3 DNA: TGTGCCAGCTCATCGTCGGGACAAATGTCCACTGAAGCTTTCTTT
CDR3 protein: CASSSSGQMSTEAFF

D gene: NA
clone size: once
CDR3 length: 15
V gene: TRBV6-5
J gene: TRBJ2-3
CDR3 DNA: TGTGCCAGCAGTCCGTCAGCGATGTTCACAGATACGCAGTATTTT
CDR3 protein: CASSPSAMFTDTQYF

D gene: NA
clone size: few
CDR3 length: 15
V gene: TRBV3-1/TRBV3-2
J gene: TRBJ1-5
CDR3 DNA: TGTGCCAGCAGCGCCGGGTCCCTGAGGAATCAGCCCCAGCATTTT
CDR3 protein: CASSAGSLRNQPQHF

D gene: TRBD1
clone size: NA
CDR3 length: 15
V gene: TRBV9
J gene: TRBJ1-4
CDR3 DNA: TGTGCCAGCAGCGGACAGGGGGAAAAGGGTGAAAAACTGTTTTTT
CDR3 protein: CASSGQGEKGEKLFF

D gene: NA
clone size: NA
CDR3 length: 15
V gene: TRBV18
J gene: TRBJ2-7
CDR3 DNA: TGTGCCAGCTCACCCCAAGGGGAAAGCTCCTACGAGCAGTACTTC
CDR3 protein: CASSPQGESSYEQYF

D gene: NA
clone size: NA
CDR3 length: 16
V gene: TRBV10-1
J gene: TRBJ2-7
CDR3 DNA: TGCGCCAGCAGTGAGTCGGGACTGACCATCGTCCACGAGCAGTACTTC
CDR3 protein: CASSESGLTIVHEQYF

D gene: TRBD2
clone size: NA
CDR3 length: 16
V gene: TRBV9
J gene: TRBJ2-7
CDR3 DNA: TGTGCCAGCAGCGTAGATAGACTAGCGGGTCACTACGAGCAGTACTTC
CDR3 protein: CASSVDRLAGHYEQYF

D gene: TRBD1
clone size: medium-sized
CDR3 length: 16
V gene: TRBV6-1
J gene: TRBJ2-7
CDR3 DNA: TGTGCCAGCAGTGAAGGAATGGGGACAGGATCCTACGAGCAGTACTTC
CDR3 protein: CASSEGMGTGSYEQYF

D gene: TRBD1
clone size: NA
CDR3 length: 16
V gene: TRBV2
J gene: TRBJ2-2
CDR3 DNA: TGTGCCAGCAGTGAACAGGGGGACAGGGCGCGCGGGGAGCTGTTTTTT
CDR3 protein: CASSEQGDRARGELFF

D gene: NA
clone size: NA
CDR3 length: 11
V gene: TRBV2
J gene: TRBJ1-2
CDR3 DNA: TGTGCCAGCAGTGAGTCTCCGTCGTACACCTTC
CDR3 protein: CASSESPSYTF

D gene: TRBD1
clone size: once
CDR3 length: 15
V gene: TRBV28
J gene: TRBJ1-6
CDR3 DNA: TGTGCCAGCAGTAGACAGGGGGCGCGGAATTCACCCCTCCACTTT
CDR3 protein: CASSRQGARNSPLHF

D gene: TRBD1
clone size: NA
CDR3 length: 13
V gene: TRBV5-1
J gene: TRBJ1-2
CDR3 DNA: TGCGCCAGCAGCTCGGGACAGAACTATGGCTACACCTTC
CDR3 protein: CASSSGQNYGYTF

D gene: TRBD1
clone size: NA
CDR3 length: 15
V gene: TRBV5-8
J gene: TRBJ1-6
CDR3 DNA: TGTGCCAGCAGTTACCCCGGGACAGGGAATTCACCCCTCCACTTT
CDR3 protein: CASSYPGTGNSPLHF

D gene: NA
clone size: NA
CDR3 length: 13
V gene: TRBV4-1
J gene: TRBJ1-2
CDR3 DNA: TGCGCCAGCAGCCAAGCCAGTCTCTTTGGCTACACCTTC
CDR3 protein: CASSQASLFGYTF

D gene: TRBD1
clone size: NA
CDR3 length: 17
V gene: TRBV5-8
J gene: TRBJ1-2
CDR3 DNA: TGTGCCAGCAGCCACCATAAAGTTACAGGGGGAATCTATGGCTACACCTTC
CDR3 protein: CASSHHKVTGGIYGYTF

D gene: TRBD2
clone size: NA
CDR3 length: 16
V gene: TRBV4-3
J gene: TRBJ2-7
CDR3 DNA: TGCGCCAGCAGCCGGACTAGCGGGAAAGCTGGGAACGAGCAGTACTTC
CDR3 protein: CASSRTSGKAGNEQYF